This T cell receptor (beta chain) emerged from a study of T cells in narcolepsy. A single count supports this clone. Its matching antigen is unknown. TCRdb's copy holds only in-frame clones and misses some; the assay was immunoSEQ multiplex PCR. The data show about 30,000 clones, approximately 80% seen once. Findings and limits, study-wide: Autoreactive HCRT-specific and TRIB2-specific clonotypes were marked in same-patient CSF-versus-blood CD4+ comparisons. Blood of same and different patients, but not healthy controls, reportedly held recurring autoreactive clonotypes.

Germline V gene lookup returns CDR1 LNHDA and CDR2 SQIVND (reference sequence). There are 15 residues in the CDR3. The V end lost 4 bases, the J end lost 9 bases, and 16 bases lay between the germline ends. Sequenced input: CD45RA- memory CD4+ T cells from PBMCs. The gene calls are TRBV19 and TRBJ1-6, with D unclear. The sequence derives from a human donor with narcolepsy. CDR3: CASSTIWVETSPLHF. The CDR3 DNA sequence: TGTGCCAGTAGTACTATATGGGTGGAGACTTCACCCCTCCACTTT.